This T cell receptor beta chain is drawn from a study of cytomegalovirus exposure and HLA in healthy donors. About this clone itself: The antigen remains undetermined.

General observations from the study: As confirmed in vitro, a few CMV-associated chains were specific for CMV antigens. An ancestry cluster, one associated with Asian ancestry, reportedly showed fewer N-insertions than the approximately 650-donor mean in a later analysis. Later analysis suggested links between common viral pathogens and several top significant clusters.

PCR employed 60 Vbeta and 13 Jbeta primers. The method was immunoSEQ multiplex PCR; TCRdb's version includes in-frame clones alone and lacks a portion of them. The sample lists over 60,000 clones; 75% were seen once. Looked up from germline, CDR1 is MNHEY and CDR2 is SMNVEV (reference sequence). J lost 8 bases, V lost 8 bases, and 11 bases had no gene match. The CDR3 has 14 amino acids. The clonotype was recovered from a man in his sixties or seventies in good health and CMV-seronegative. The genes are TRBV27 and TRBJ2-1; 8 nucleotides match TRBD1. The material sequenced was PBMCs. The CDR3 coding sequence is TGTGCCAGCCGACCGCACAGGGGGTACGATGAGCAGTTCTTC. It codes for CASRPHRGYDEQFF.